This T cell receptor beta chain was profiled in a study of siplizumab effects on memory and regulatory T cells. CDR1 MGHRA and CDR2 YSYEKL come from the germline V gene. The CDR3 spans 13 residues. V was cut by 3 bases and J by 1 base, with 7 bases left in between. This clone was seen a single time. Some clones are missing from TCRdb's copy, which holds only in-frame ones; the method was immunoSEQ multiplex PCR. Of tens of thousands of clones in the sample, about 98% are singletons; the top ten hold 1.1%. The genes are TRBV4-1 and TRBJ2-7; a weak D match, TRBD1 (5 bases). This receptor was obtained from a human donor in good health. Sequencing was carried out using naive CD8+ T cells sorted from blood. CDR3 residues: CASSHRDSYEQYF. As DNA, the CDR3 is TGCGCCAGCAGCCACAGGGATTCCTACGAGCAGTACTTC.